These 27 T cell receptor beta chains came from one sample sequenced in a study of human T cells and chemical hapten exposure. The time point is: pre-sensitization, week 0. The treatment: therapeutic diphenylcyclopropenone sensitization with weekly scalp DPC. TCRdb reprocessed the RACE reads via MiXCR and lists one record per CDR3 protein. The sample lists some 59,000 distinct CDR3 sequences; over 9% were seen once. This material consisted of whole blood, taken in connection with sensitization to the hapten diphenylcyclopropenone (DPC). Receptor source: a woman between 35 and 50 years old with alopecia areata. Some clones in this sample may be carry-over from other donors' samples.

This clonotype was observed at least ten times. J is TRBJ2-2 and V is TRBV11-2, with D possibly matching TRBD1 (6 bases). Germline-derived CDR1 and CDR2 are SGHAT and FQNNGV. The V gene lost 4 bases and the J gene lost 6 bases, with 15 bases spanning the gap. The length of the CDR3 is 15 residues. The CDR3, as DNA: TGTGCCAGCAGCTACGTGGGCAGGGGCGCCGGGGAGCTGTTTTTT. It translates to CASSYVGRGAGELFF.

This clonotype came up a few times. V usage is TRBV7-2 and J usage is TRBJ1-2, with 7 bases lining up with TRBD1. V was pared by 4 bases and J by 3 bases, with 5 bases of the junction left unmatched. The CDR3 loop spans 14 amino acids. Looked up from germline, CDR1 is SGHTA and CDR2 is FQGNSA. The CDR3 protein is CASSSPDRDYGYTF. The CDR3 region has the DNA TGTGCCAGCAGCTCCCCAGACAGGGACTATGGCTACACCTTC.

The V call is TRBV5-1, the J call TRBJ2-3; 8 bases are a match to TRBD2. The CDR3 has 15 residues. J gave up 6 bases and V 5 bases, and 11 bases lay outside the gene matches. Germline V CDR1 and CDR2: SGHRS, YFSETQ. As DNA, the CDR3 is TGCGCCAGCAGTCCTGCCGGGACTAGAGGCGATACGCAGTATTTT. Amino acid sequence: CASSPAGTRGDTQYF.

This clonotype was detected many times. The chain couples TRBV6-5 to TRBJ1-2, with D possibly being TRBD1 (5 bases). Germline V CDR1 and CDR2: MNHEY, SVGAGI. Trimming stripped 8 bases from V and 7 bases from J, with 11 bases between. CDR3 length: 11 residues. The CDR3: CASPLGGGYTF. The DNA of the CDR3 is TGTGCCAGCCCCCTGGGGGGTGGCTACACCTTC.

A few counts support this clonotype. V and J are TRBV7-9 and TRBJ2-7; the match to TRBD2 covers 11 bases. From germline, CDR1 is SEHNR and CDR2 FQNEAQ (reference sequence). The CDR3 extends over 17 amino acids. The trim removed 5 bases at V and 0 bases at J, leaving 9 bases unmatched. The CDR3 region has the DNA TGTGCCAGCAGCCCACCAAGACTAGCGGGGAGCTCCTACGAGCAGTACTTC. Amino acids: CASSPPRLAGSSYEQYF.

The V gene is TRBV29-1, the J gene TRBJ1-1; weak D call: TRBD1 (6 bases). The CDR3 runs to 13 residues. CDR1 is SQVTM, CDR2 ANQGSEA, per germline. V gave up 7 bases and J gave up 0 bases, with 12 bases separating them. CDR3 nucleotides: TGCAGCGGTCGGGACACCTTGAACACTGAAGCTTTCTTT. Amino acid sequence: CSGRDTLNTEAFF.

This clonotype has just a few counts. The chain uses TRBV7-6 and TRBJ2-5, with 8 bases identical to TRBD1. Germline CDR1 and CDR2: SGHVS and FNYEAQ. The ends lost 5 bases at V and 2 bases at J; junction bases unmatched: 4. This CDR3 comprises 14 residues. The CDR3 loop reads CASSLRDRQETQYF. The CDR3 DNA reads as TGTGCCAGCAGCCTCCGGGACAGGCAAGAGACCCAGTACTTC.

Many counts were recorded for this clonotype. This chain uses TRBV18 with TRBJ2-7; the match to TRBD1 covers 9 bases. J lost 6 bases, V lost 6 bases, and 15 bases had no gene match. Germline V gene lookup returns CDR1 KGHSH and CDR2 LQKENI. CDR3 size: 16 residues. This CDR3 is CASSLLVGQGTPEQYF. CDR3 nucleotides: TGTGCCAGCTCTCTTCTGGTGGGACAGGGAACTCCCGAGCAGTACTTC.

At least ten counts were recorded for this clonotype. The chain carries TRBV4-2 and TRBJ2-2, with 7 positions matching TRBD1. Trimming removed 5 bases from V and 6 bases from J; junction bases left unmatched: 6. Germline V gene sequence: CDR1 LGHNA, CDR2 YNFKEQ. The CDR3 totals 14 residues. CDR3 protein: CASSDGTAPGELFF. The DNA of the CDR3 is TGTGCCAGCAGCGATGGGACAGCCCCCGGGGAGCTGTTTTTT.

The CDR3 region has the DNA TGTGCCAGCAGTTGGACAGGGGGCGATCAGCCCCAGCATTTT. Translating gives CASSWTGGDQPQHF. The V call is TRBV12-3 or TRBV12-4, the J call TRBJ1-5; TRBD1 agrees at 11 bases. This CDR3 spans 14 amino acids. J was trimmed by 5 bases and V by 4 bases; bases with no gene match: 1.

The chain carries TRBV12-3 or TRBV12-4 and TRBJ1-4; 9 positions match TRBD1. CDR3 length: 15 residues. Trimming removed 8 bases from V and 4 bases from J; junction bases left unmatched: 8. The CDR3 DNA is TGTGCCAGCGGCGCTACAGGGGGCGGTAATGAAAAACTGTTTTTT. It codes for CASGATGGGNEKLFF.

This clonotype turned up a few times. The chain couples TRBV28 to TRBJ2-1; TRBD2 matches at 10 bases. Trimming removed 8 bases from V and 8 bases from J; junction bases left unmatched: 9. In germline, CDR1 is MDHEN, CDR2 SYDVKM. The length of the CDR3 is 14 residues. CDR3 sequence: CASGLAGEGDEQFF. The CDR3 DNA follows: TGTGCCAGCGGTCTAGCGGGAGAAGGGGATGAGCAGTTCTTC. Complete variable domain (other parts from reference TRBV28 and TRBJ2-1): DVKVTQSSRYLVKRTGEKVFLECVQDMDHENMFWYRQDPGLGLRLIYFSYDVKMKEKGDIPEGYSVSREKKERFSLILESASTNQTSMYLCASGLAGEGDEQFFGPGTRLTVL.

This clonotype was observed at least ten times. As DNA, the CDR3 is TGTGCCAGCAGTGTAAGGGCAGGGCTCGGTTCCGGGGAGCTGTTTTTT. Protein product: CASSVRAGLGSGELFF. This sequence joins TRBV2 and TRBJ2-2; D is possibly TRBD1 (5 bases). Per the germline V gene, CDR1 is SNHLY and CDR2 is FYNNEI. The CDR3 sequence is 16 residues long. V was shortened by 4 bases and J by 6 bases, with 18 bases between the two germline ends.

The CDR3 here is CSVEGQISYNEQFF. CDR3 in DNA: TGCAGCGTTGAAGGGCAGATCTCCTACAATGAGCAGTTCTTC. The V gene is TRBV29-1, the J gene TRBJ2-1; D uncertain. The ends were cut back, 1 base at V and 0 bases at J, with 7 bases in the middle. The CDR3 consists of 14 residues. Looked up from germline, CDR1 is SQVTM and CDR2 is ANQGSEA.

This clonotype was observed many times. The V gene is TRBV7-9, the J gene TRBJ2-5; D uncertain. Per germline, CDR1 SEHNR and CDR2 FQNEAQ (reference sequence). Trimming removed 5 bases at V and 4 bases at J, with 5 bases between. The CDR3 is 11 amino acids. The CDR3 loop is CASSEVETQYF. CDR3 sequence (DNA): TGTGCCAGCAGCGAGGTAGAGACCCAGTACTTC.

This clonotype was detected a few times. CDR3 sequence (DNA): TGTGCCAGCAGTCCCGACGGCAGGGCAAGGAATGAGCAGTTCTTC. Translated, it gives CASSPDGRARNEQFF. V gene TRBV5-5 combines with J gene TRBJ2-1, with D perhaps TRBD1 (5 bases). Germline assignment: CDR1 SGHKS and CDR2 YYEKEE (reference sequence). The CDR3 length is 15 residues. V was clipped by 5 bases and J by 7 bases, with 19 bases between them. The full variable domain, in which reference TRBV5-5 and TRBJ2-1 provide the parts outside the CDR3, is DAGVTQSPTHLIKTRGQQVTLRCSPISGHKSVSWYQQVLGQGPQFIFQYYEKEERGRGNFPDRFSARQFPNYSSELNVNALLLGDSALYLCASSPDGRARNEQFFGPGTRLTVL.

In its sample, this clonotype was seen a few times. The DNA for the CDR3 is TGTGCCAGCAGCCGGGCGGGTAGCCAGAACACTGAAGCTTTCTTT. This codes for CASSRAGSQNTEAFF. This chain links TRBV3-1 with TRBJ1-1; unclear D gene. Trimming left V 4 bases short and J 1 base short, with 13 bases between. Per germline, CDR1 LGHDT and CDR2 YNNKEL (reference sequence). This CDR3 comprises 15 residues. Using reference TRBV3-1 and TRBJ1-1 for the parts outside the CDR3, the full variable domain is DTAVSQTPKYLVTQMGNDKSIKCEQNLGHDTMYWYKQDSKKFLKIMFSYNNKELIINETVPNRFSPKSPDKAHLNLHINSLELGDSAVYFCASSRAGSQNTEAFFGQGTRLTVV.

Written as DNA, the CDR3 is TGTGCCAGCAGCGTACTAATAGGGACAGGGAACACCGGGGAGCTGTTTTTT. Its protein is CASSVLIGTGNTGELFF. This chain connects TRBV9 to TRBJ2-2; 8 positions agree with TRBD1. J gave up 1 base and V 1 base, and 6 bases lay outside the gene matches. This CDR3 has 17 amino acids. Germline V gene data show CDR1 as SGDLS and CDR2 as YYNGEE.

This clonotype was detected many times. The chain joins TRBV6-2 or TRBV6-3 to TRBJ1-5; D is perhaps TRBD1 (6 bases). CDR3 length: 14 amino acids. The germline CDR1 and CDR2 sequences are MNHEY and SVGEGT. V was pared by 5 bases and J by 5 bases, with 13 bases between. The CDR3 DNA reads TGTGCCAGCAGTCCCACCGGGGGCCATCAGCCCCAGCATTTT. Translated, it gives CASSPTGGHQPQHF.

As for this clonotype: Possible read error: a much larger clone is one base away. The V call is TRBV29-1, the J call TRBJ1-4, with TRBD1 matching over 7 bases. This CDR3 is 14 amino acids long. J lost 10 bases, V lost 6 bases, and 14 bases had no gene match. Germline loops: CDR1 SQVTM, CDR2 ANQGSEA. CDR3 region: CSVGTEAPQRKLFF. DNA for the CDR3: TGCAGCGTCGGGACAGAGGCTCCTCAGAGAAAACTGTTTTTT.

This clonotype has just a few counts. V gene TRBV5-6 combines with J gene TRBJ1-1; no reliable D call. CDR3 length: 15 residues. The germline gives CDR1 SGHDT, CDR2 YYEEEE. The V and J ends lost 0 bases and 5 bases respectively, with 14 bases between them. This CDR3 is CASSLGDKRGTEAFF. DNA for the CDR3: TGTGCCAGCAGCTTGGGTGACAAGAGAGGGACTGAAGCTTTCTTT.

This clonotype was detected many times. The rearrangement uses TRBV12-3 or TRBV12-4 and TRBJ2-7; D is perhaps TRBD1 (6 bases). Between the trimmed V and J ends, which lost 5 bases and 3 bases, there was a span of 14 bases. The CDR3 covers 14 residues. The chain's CDR3 is CASSLEQGRYEQYF. The CDR3 coding sequence is TGTGCCAGCAGTCTCGAACAGGGTCGCTACGAGCAGTACTTC.

On this clonotype: A much more abundant neighbour one base away suggests this may be a read error. This CDR3 is CASSPTQGAHTQYF. The CDR3, as DNA: TGTGCCAGCAGCCCTACCCAGGGAGCCCATACGCAGTATTTT. This sequence joins TRBV3-1 and TRBJ2-3; D is possibly TRBD1 or TRBD2 (5 bases each). The ends were cut back, 4 bases at V and 7 bases at J, with 15 bases in the middle. Germline CDR1 is LGHDT and CDR2 is YNNKEL (reference sequence). The CDR3 is 14 amino acids.

This clonotype was seen ten or more times. The rearrangement links TRBV11-2 to TRBJ2-3, with TRBD2 matching 10 bases. CDR3 length: 19 residues. With 5 bases clipped from V and 0 bases from J, the junction kept 14 bases outside the gene matches. Germline-derived CDR1 and CDR2 are SGHAT and FQNNGV. DNA of the CDR3: TGTGCCAGCAGCACCCATGGGGCTCTAGCGGGGGCTAGCACAGATACGCAGTATTTT. It is translated as CASSTHGALAGASTDTQYF.

This clonotype was recorded at least ten times. The rearrangement joins TRBV28 to TRBJ1-1; TRBD1 agrees at 10 bases. This CDR3 has 15 residues. In germline, CDR1 is MDHEN, CDR2 SYDVKM. V shed 5 bases, J shed 5 bases, and the junction held 8 bases outside the gene matches. Written as DNA, the CDR3 is TGTGCCAGCAGTATCCTCGGACAGGGGGTTACTGAAGCTTTCTTT. This sequence encodes CASSILGQGVTEAFF.

This clonotype was counted at least ten times. The rearrangement uses TRBV5-1 and TRBJ1-2, with 12 bases identical to TRBD1. Germline values: CDR1 SGHRS, CDR2 YFSETQ. The CDR3 totals 13 residues. The V and J ends lost 4 bases and 13 bases, in that order; junction bases with no gene match: 8. CDR3 DNA: TGCGCCAGCAGCCTAGGGACAGGGGGCGCCTTCACCTTC. This encodes CASSLGTGGAFTF.

This clonotype was counted at least ten times. The V gene is TRBV5-4, the J gene TRBJ2-7; no clear D gene. CDR3 length: 15 residues. Germline values: CDR1 SGHNT, CDR2 YYREEE (reference sequence). V was shortened by 0 bases and J by 1 base, with 11 bases between the two germline ends. CDR3 region: CASSLATLQSYEQYF. CDR3 sequence (DNA): TGTGCCAGCAGCTTGGCCACTTTACAATCCTACGAGCAGTACTTC.